These 21 T cell receptor beta chains share one sample of origin, sequenced in a study of CD8 T cells in Susac syndrome. Reverse transcription used roughly 0.5 to 1 ug RNA and random hexamers. TCRdb ran MiXCR on the immunoSEQ multiplex PCR reads and lists one entry per CDR3 protein. The sample lists around 130,000 distinct CDR3 sequences, around 86% occurring once. The sample was CD8+ T cells from PBMCs. Source of these receptors: a human donor with multiple sclerosis.

The chain employs TRBV12-5 and TRBJ2-1; 7 bases line up with TRBD2. The CDR3 consists of 17 residues. Germline V CDR1 and CDR2: LGHNT, FRNRAP. Losses at the gene ends were 1 base for V and 4 bases for J; bases not matched to a gene: 10. The CDR3 nucleotides are TGTGCTAGTGGTTTGGAAGCGGGACTCTCGACATACAATGAGCAGTTCTTC. This encodes CASGLEAGLSTYNEQFF.

This chain uses TRBV30 with TRBJ1-1; the match to TRBD1 covers 8 bases. CDR3 size: 13 residues. V trimming: 3 bases; J trimming: 7 bases; junction bases outside the gene matches: 7. Germline V lookup: CDR1 GTSNPN, CDR2 SVGIG (reference sequence). The CDR3 protein is CAWRGRGRGEAFF. The CDR3 nucleotides are TGTGCCTGGAGGGGCAGGGGGCGGGGTGAAGCTTTCTTT. The variable domain in full, with the rest retrieved from reference TRBV30 and TRBJ1-1, is SQTIHQWPATLVQPVGSPLSLECTVEGTSNPNLYWYRQAAGRGLQLLFYSVGIGQISSEVPQNLSASRPQDRQFILSSKKLLLSDSGFYLCAWRGRGRGEAFFGQGTRLTVV.

This chain uses TRBV27 with TRBJ2-7; the match to TRBD2 covers 9 bases. This CDR3 has 16 amino acids. The V gene's germline CDR1 is MNHEY and CDR2 SMNVEV (reference sequence). J was trimmed by 4 bases and V by 6 bases; bases with no gene match: 13. CDR3 sequence (DNA): TGTGCCAGCAGGCCCACCGGGGCGGGAGGGGGTTACGAGCAGTACTTC. Its protein is CASRPTGAGGGYEQYF.

V usage is TRBV3-1 and J usage is TRBJ2-1, with TRBD2 as a possible D gene (6 bases). The CDR3 has 17 amino acids. Germline V CDR1 and CDR2: LGHDT, YNNKEL (reference sequence). V dropped 2 bases and J dropped 4 bases, with 18 bases sitting between them. The CDR3 sequence: CASSQKRGGVGYNEQFF. In DNA form, the CDR3 reads TGTGCCAGCAGCCAAAAAAGGGGAGGAGTGGGTTACAATGAGCAGTTCTTC.

The gene calls are TRBV9 and TRBJ2-1, with D tentatively TRBD2 (6 bases). Trimming pared 5 bases from V and 0 bases from J, leaving 12 bases between. The germline gives CDR1 SGDLS, CDR2 YYNGEE. The CDR3 is 15 amino acids. The CDR3 region is CASSAGGTSYNEQFF. CDR3 DNA: TGTGCCAGCAGTGCGGGCGGGACCTCCTACAATGAGCAGTTCTTC.

The chain combines TRBV20-1 with TRBJ2-1, with 9 bases lining up with TRBD2. The CDR3 runs 14 residues. V lost 6 bases, J lost 4 bases, and 7 bases stayed unmatched. Germline CDR1 reads DFQATT; CDR2 reads SNEGSKA (reference sequence). CDR3 DNA: TGCAGTGCCGAGCGGGAGGACGTGTACAATGAGCAGTTCTTC. As protein: CSAEREDVYNEQFF.

The chain is built from TRBV2 and TRBJ2-7; 7 bases agree with TRBD1. The junction had 12 bases not matched to a gene; V was cut back by 6 bases and J by 4 bases. This CDR3 is built from 15 residues. Germline V gene lookup returns CDR1 SNHLY and CDR2 FYNNEI. The CDR3 sequence: CASREPTGVWYEQYF. CDR3 in DNA: TGTGCCAGCAGGGAACCCACAGGGGTGTGGTACGAGCAGTACTTC.

J is TRBJ1-3 and V is TRBV20-1; unclear D gene. This CDR3 has 17 residues. Germline-derived CDR1 and CDR2 are DFQATT and SNEGSKA (reference sequence). The germline V and J ends were trimmed by 6 bases and 2 bases, with 23 bases remaining between them. The CDR3 protein is CSASVGPQFGPGNTIYF. CDR3 sequence (DNA): TGCAGTGCCAGTGTTGGCCCGCAGTTCGGGCCTGGAAACACCATATATTTT.

The chain couples TRBV28 to TRBJ1-5, with D maybe TRBD1 (6 bases). V lost 6 bases to trimming and J lost 5 bases, with 17 bases between them. Germline loops: CDR1 MDHEN, CDR2 SYDVKM. The CDR3 has 15 residues. The CDR3 DNA follows: TGTGCCAGCAGGCTACAGGGTATTCCCCATCAGCCCCAGCATTTT. The encoded protein is CASRLQGIPHQPQHF. Filled out from reference TRBV28 and TRBJ1-5, the complete variable domain reads DVKVTQSSRYLVKRTGEKVFLECVQDMDHENMFWYRQDPGLGLRLIYFSYDVKMKEKGDIPEGYSVSREKKERFSLILESASTNQTSMYLCASRLQGIPHQPQHFGDGTRLSIL.

V is TRBV4-1 and J is TRBJ1-1; 8 bases agree with TRBD1. The CDR3 runs to 15 residues. Unmatched junction bases numbered 19, after V lost 8 bases and J lost 11 bases. From germline, CDR1 is MGHRA and CDR2 YSYEKL. CDR3 loop: CASATSGQVLQGAFF. CDR3 DNA: TGCGCCAGCGCCACCTCGGGACAGGTTCTTCAGGGGGCTTTCTTT.

This clonotype has more than one count but fewer than ten. V and J are TRBV6-5 and TRBJ2-5; no reliable D call. Germline loops: CDR1 MNHEY, CDR2 SVGAGI. The CDR3 is made up of 12 amino acids. Trimming cost V 5 bases and J 1 base, with 5 bases left between them. The CDR3 bases are TGTGCCAGCAGTAGCCCCCAAGAGACCCAGTACTTC. As protein: CASSSPQETQYF.

In its sample, this clonotype was seen a few times. The chain carries TRBV6-5 and TRBJ2-7; perhaps TRBD1 as D (5 bases). CDR1 and CDR2 from the germline V gene are MNHEY and SVGAGI. Trimming stripped 4 bases from V and 7 bases from J, with 17 bases between. This CDR3 is 14 amino acids long. The CDR3 loop is CASSFDRVKGEQYF. CDR3 DNA sequence: TGTGCCAGCAGTTTCGACCGGGTTAAGGGGGAGCAGTACTTC.

The J gene is TRBJ2-3, the V gene TRBV4-2, with 8 positions matching TRBD1. Germline V CDR1 and CDR2: LGHNA, YNFKEQ. There are 15 residues in the CDR3. Trimming removed 2 bases from V and 1 base from J; junction bases left unmatched: 2. DNA of the CDR3: TGTGCCAGCAGCCAACAGACAGGGGGCACAGATACGCAGTATTTT. Translation gives CASSQQTGGTDTQYF.

This sequence joins TRBV28 and TRBJ2-7; D uncertain. This CDR3 spans 13 amino acids. Trimming took 3 bases from V and 1 from J, leaving 7 bases between them. Germline lookup yields CDR1 MDHEN and CDR2 SYDVKM. The CDR3 DNA reads TGTGCCAGCAGTTTCTTAGGGTCCTACGAGCAGTACTTC. Amino acids: CASSFLGSYEQYF.

This clonotype was counted only a few times. The chain is built from TRBV7-9 and TRBJ1-1; D ambiguous. V lost 7 bases and J 11 bases, leaving 14 bases between the germline ends. The germline V gene encodes CDR1 SEHNR and CDR2 FQNEAQ (reference sequence). This CDR3 has 11 amino acids. The CDR3 here is CASNPKFTAFF. CDR3 nucleotide sequence: TGTGCCAGCAACCCTAAGTTTACGGCTTTCTTT.

Of note for this clonotype: Given a much more abundant clone one base away, this may be a read error. The chain has TRBV7-9 and TRBJ1-1, with D unresolved. CDR1 is SEHNR, CDR2 FQNEAQ, per germline (reference sequence). The CDR3 is made up of 12 amino acids. V was pared by 3 bases and J by 3 bases, with 5 bases between. The CDR3 here is CASSFADTEAFF. The CDR3 DNA reads TGTGCCAGCAGCTTTGCGGACACTGAAGCTTTCTTT.

This clonotype has more than one count but fewer than ten. The chain has TRBV6-2 or TRBV6-3 and TRBJ2-3; unclear D gene. Trimming removed 2 bases at V and 0 bases at J, with 3 bases between. The CDR3 loop spans 13 amino acids. Germline lookup yields CDR1 MNHEY and CDR2 SVGEGT. CDR3 sequence: CASSYGSTDTQYF. Here the CDR3 DNA reads TGTGCCAGCAGTTACGGGAGCACAGATACGCAGTATTTT.

This chain joins TRBV20-1 and TRBJ1-2; D not resolved. CDR1 and CDR2 from the germline V gene are DFQATT and SNEGSKA (reference sequence). V was trimmed by 6 bases and J by 8 bases, leaving 19 bases between them. The CDR3 totals 13 residues. In DNA, the CDR3 is TGCAGTGCCAAAGATCAAAAGGGCGCGGGCTACACCTTC. It is translated as CSAKDQKGAGYTF.

This clonotype was observed a single time. The rearrangement joins TRBV19 to TRBJ2-2; D is possibly TRBD2 (5 bases). The CDR3 spans 13 residues. V lost 11 bases, J lost 6 bases, and 16 bases lay in between. CDR1 and CDR2 from the germline V gene are LNHDA and SQIVND (reference sequence). CDR3 DNA: TGTGCCCTCCAGTCAGGAGGTTCCGGGGAGCTGTTTTTT. The encoded protein is CALQSGGSGELFF.

V and J are TRBV7-9 and TRBJ1-1; D uncertain. The CDR3 runs 13 residues. The V end was cut by 3 bases, the J end by 4 bases, with 9 bases between. The V gene's germline CDR1 is SEHNR and CDR2 FQNEAQ (reference sequence). CDR3 sequence reads: CASSFSDGTEAFF. Here the CDR3 DNA reads TGTGCCAGCAGCTTCTCGGATGGCACTGAAGCTTTCTTT.

The chain joins TRBV20-1 to TRBJ2-7; 9 positions match TRBD2. CDR3 length: 15 residues. J was trimmed by 7 bases and V by 5 bases; bases with no gene match: 15. Germline assignment: CDR1 DFQATT and CDR2 SNEGSKA (reference sequence). The CDR3 DNA sequence: TGCAGTGCTGTAATTAGCGGGGGTGGCCTGAGGGAGCAGTACTTC. As protein: CSAVISGGGLREQYF.